The present entry profiles one TCR beta chain with its context. What it recognizes is unknown. The data were obtained in a study of OX40 agonist ivuxolimab in advanced cancers. Overall study: It was ivuxolimab, an agonistic anti-OX40 (CD134) antibody, that patients were treated with. Averaging 60 years in age, with a range of about 20 to 90, the cohort was 82.7% male. Patient treatment consisted of intravenous ivuxolimab administration every 2 weeks at 0.01 to 10 mg/kg. Notes on the study in general: Average numbers of expanded clones were greater in CD8+ T cells than in CD4+.

The assay was immunoSEQ multiplex PCR, and TCRdb's table has in-frame clones only and misses some. The sample gives 50,000 to 70,000 clones, more than 75% of which show up once; 2.5% to 3.5% is in the top ten. The CDR3 has 19 amino acids. Germline lookup yields CDR1 MNHEY and CDR2 SMNVEV (reference sequence). V lost 6 bases to trimming and J lost 4 bases; unmatched junction nucleotides: 21. The chain links TRBV27 to TRBJ2-1; the match to TRBD2 covers 7 bases. Sequenced here: CD4+ or CD8+ T cells sorted from blood, sampled in a trial of the OX40 agonist ivuxolimab. The receptor was derived from an adult with an advanced solid tumor such as melanoma, head and neck, liver or kidney cancer. The CDR3 sequence: CASSLVWRVLGRAYNEQFF. In nucleotides, the CDR3 is TGTGCCAGCAGCCTCGTATGGAGGGTTCTTGGGAGGGCGTACAATGAGCAGTTCTTC.